What follows are 22 T cell receptor beta chains derived from one specimen sequenced in a study of T cell responses to AZD1222 COVID-19 vaccine. TCRdb's table, derived via immunoSEQ multiplex PCR, lists solely in-frame clones and lacks some. In the table there are around 72,000 clones, around 82% of which are singletons. The sequences come from peripheral blood, collected on day 0 of AZD1222 vaccination. The receptors originated from an adult in good health.

The gene calls are TRBV2 and TRBJ1-3, with unresolved D. Germline loops: CDR1 SNHLY, CDR2 FYNNEI. This CDR3 has 14 residues. Trimming shortened V by 7 bases and J by 2 bases, and 12 bases separated the two germline ends. As DNA, the CDR3 is TGTGCCAGCATGGCCCTGGTCACTGGAAACACCATATATTTT. Amino acid sequence: CASMALVTGNTIYF.

For this clone: Mismatch with germline at one junction end may stem from a read error. Additional DNA sequences in this sample encode the identical CDR3. CDR3 residues: CASSLTGSANEQFF. Here the CDR3 DNA reads TGTGCCAGCAGTTTAACAGGGTCCGCCAATGAGCAGTTCTTC. This chain uses TRBV7-3 with TRBJ2-1; maybe TRBD1 (6 bases). This CDR3 spans 14 amino acids. Germline V CDR1 and CDR2: SGHTA, FQGTGA.

The CDR3 region has the DNA TGTGCCAGCAGCGCGGGCGGGGAGACTCAGCCCCAGCATTTT. This translates into CASSAGGETQPQHF. The rearrangement uses TRBV9 and TRBJ1-5; D is unclear. CDR3 size: 14 residues. V was clipped by 3 bases and J by 6 bases, with 13 bases between them. Germline lookup yields CDR1 SGDLS and CDR2 YYNGEE.

This sequence joins TRBV19 and TRBJ1-1; perhaps TRBD1 as D (5 bases). Germline values: CDR1 LNHDA, CDR2 SQIVND (reference sequence). Trimming removed 3 bases from V and 1 base from J, with 15 bases in between. The length of the CDR3 is 16 residues. The CDR3 DNA is TGTGCCAGTAGTATCATCCCAGGGTACCCGAACACTGAAGCTTTCTTT. Encoded protein: CASSIIPGYPNTEAFF.

The chain couples TRBV11-3 to TRBJ2-7, with 7 bases aligning to TRBD1. There are 15 residues in the CDR3. The trim removed 4 bases at V and 1 base at J, leaving 7 bases unmatched. CDR1 and CDR2 (germline): SGHNT, YENEEA. CDR3 protein: CASSSRTGYSYEQYF. Here the CDR3 DNA reads TGTGCCAGCAGCTCAAGGACAGGCTATTCCTACGAGCAGTACTTC. The full variable domain, rest sourced from reference TRBV11-3 and TRBJ2-7, is EAGVVQSPRYKIIEKKQPVAFWCNPISGHNTLYWYLQNLGQGPELLIRYENEEAVDDSQLPKDRFSAERLKGVDSTLKIQPAELGDSAVYLCASSSRTGYSYEQYFGPGTRLTVT.

The chain couples TRBV4-3 to TRBJ1-4; TRBD1 agrees at 7 bases. The CDR3 has 15 residues. CDR1 is LGHNA and CDR2 is YSLEER in the germline V gene. V lost 0 bases and J lost 9; bases outside the gene matches: 7. CDR3 protein: CASSQERQGGKKLFF. DNA of the CDR3: TGCGCCAGCAGCCAAGAAAGGCAGGGGGGCAAAAAACTGTTTTTT.

This chain links TRBV3-1 (or the pseudogene TRBV3-2) with TRBJ1-2; D is possibly TRBD1 (6 bases). Per germline, CDR1 LGHDT and CDR2 YNNKEL (reference sequence). The CDR3 covers 15 residues. The V end lost 4 bases, the J end lost 3 bases, and 15 bases lay between the germline ends. DNA for the CDR3: TGTGCCAGCAGCCCGCAAGCCGGGGGGCACTATGGCTACACCTTC. Translated: CASSPQAGGHYGYTF.

The rearrangement joins TRBV28 to TRBJ2-1, with a weak D call TRBD1 (5 bases). From germline, CDR1 is MDHEN and CDR2 SYDVKM. The V end was cut by 5 bases, the J end by 6 bases, with 11 bases between. This CDR3 comprises 13 residues. CDR3 in amino acids: CASSPGHLNEQFF. The CDR3 nucleotides are TGTGCCAGCAGTCCCGGACACCTCAATGAGCAGTTCTTC. Combining the CDR3 with reference TRBV28 and TRBJ2-1 gives the whole variable domain DVKVTQSSRYLVKRTGEKVFLECVQDMDHENMFWYRQDPGLGLRLIYFSYDVKMKEKGDIPEGYSVSREKKERFSLILESASTNQTSMYLCASSPGHLNEQFFGPGTRLTVL.

V is TRBV11-2 and J is TRBJ2-7; D unresolved. V lost 0 bases to trimming and J lost 4 bases, with 16 bases between them. Germline CDR1 reads SGHAT; CDR2 reads FQNNGV. CDR3 size: 16 residues. CDR3 region: CASSLDRSFGVYEQYF. The CDR3 coding sequence is TGTGCCAGCAGCTTAGATCGGAGTTTTGGTGTTTACGAGCAGTACTTC.

The CDR3 region has the DNA TGTGCCAGCAGCCATGGCGGGGGCCTCACAGATACGCAGTATTTT. It codes for CASSHGGGLTDTQYF. The genes are TRBV4-2 and TRBJ2-3; tentatively, D is TRBD2 (7 bases). With 3 bases removed from V and 2 bases from J, the gap between germline ends came to 12 bases. Germline V gene data show CDR1 as LGHNA and CDR2 as YNFKEQ. This CDR3 has 15 residues.

The chain has TRBV6-5 and TRBJ1-5; the match to TRBD1 covers 9 bases. The J segment lost 6 bases and the V segment lost 6 bases, leaving 9 bases of the junction unmatched. The CDR3 runs 15 residues. Germline CDR1 is MNHEY and CDR2 is SVGAGI. CDR3 coding DNA: TGTGCCAGCAGCCCCGGGACAGGGCGGTCTCAGCCCCAGCATTTT. It specifies CASSPGTGRSQPQHF.

The rearrangement joins TRBV28 to TRBJ1-5; D unresolved. This CDR3 contains 12 residues. V was cut by 7 bases and J by 0 bases, with 4 bases left in between. The germline gives CDR1 MDHEN, CDR2 SYDVKM. CDR3 DNA: TGTGCCAGCACAGCTAGCAATCAGCCCCAGCATTTT. Amino acids: CASTASNQPQHF.

This clone has only a few counts. The rearrangement joins TRBV2 to TRBJ1-1; 7 nucleotides agree with TRBD1. The CDR3 runs to 14 residues. Trimming took 10 bases from V and 1 from J; bases not matched to a gene: 9. Germline V lookup: CDR1 SNHLY, CDR2 FYNNEI. CDR3 protein: CATLGTERNTEAFF. In DNA form, the CDR3 reads TGTGCCACACTGGGGACAGAGCGGAACACTGAAGCTTTCTTT.

The chain has TRBV2 and TRBJ2-2, with no clear D. The CDR3 is 15 amino acids. CDR1 is SNHLY and CDR2 is FYNNEI in the germline V gene. Trimming stripped 0 bases from V and 5 bases from J, with 10 bases between. The CDR3 reads CASSEAGKRTGELFF. CDR3 nucleotides: TGTGCCAGCAGTGAAGCAGGGAAAAGGACCGGGGAGCTGTTTTTT.

The genes are TRBV11-3 and TRBJ1-3; unclear D gene. V dropped 8 bases and J dropped 4 bases, with 6 bases sitting between them. CDR1 and CDR2 (germline): SGHNT, YENEEA. The CDR3 has 11 residues. The CDR3 DNA follows: TGTGCCAGCGGGAGGGGAAACACCATATATTTT. It encodes CASGRGNTIYF.

The V and J genes are TRBV11-2 and TRBJ1-5; D call uncertain. V gave up 5 bases and J gave up 6 bases, with 17 bases separating them. The CDR3 length is 15 residues. The V gene's germline CDR1 is SGHAT and CDR2 FQNNGV. Here the CDR3 reads CASSPAETSGQPQHF. CDR3 coding DNA: TGTGCCAGCAGCCCAGCTGAAACATCAGGTCAGCCCCAGCATTTT.

The genes are TRBV11-3 and TRBJ2-3; TRBD1 agrees at 8 bases. The junction had 11 bases not matched to a gene; V was cut back by 5 bases and J by 4 bases. CDR3 length: 16 residues. The germline CDR1 and CDR2 sequences are SGHNT and YENEEA. CDR3 in DNA: TGTGCCAGCAGCGCCGGACAGGGATTTGGGGCAGATACGCAGTATTTT. As protein: CASSAGQGFGADTQYF.

The V and J genes are TRBV5-4 and TRBJ1-2; possibly TRBD1 for D (6 bases). The V end was cut by 2 bases, the J end by 8 bases, with 10 bases between. Germline V gene lookup returns CDR1 SGHNT and CDR2 YYREEE (reference sequence). There are 12 residues in the CDR3. DNA of the CDR3: TGTGCCAGCAGCTTTTACAGGGAGGGCTACACCTTC. Its translation: CASSFYREGYTF.

The rearrangement joins TRBV30 to TRBJ1-2; the D is unclear. The CDR3 spans 15 residues. Trimming removed 0 bases at V and 0 bases at J, with 11 bases between. Looked up from germline, CDR1 is GTSNPN and CDR2 is SVGIG (reference sequence). CDR3 sequence: CAWSVPPAANYGYTF. The CDR3 bases are TGTGCCTGGAGTGTCCCCCCAGCGGCTAACTATGGCTACACCTTC.

The gene calls are TRBV12-5 and TRBJ1-5; D is uncertain. The CDR3 is 16 residues long. Germline loops: CDR1 LGHNT, CDR2 FRNRAP. The V end was cut by 1 base, the J end by 2 bases, with 12 bases between. CDR3 loop: CASGLGGVRGNQPQHF. DNA of the CDR3: TGTGCTAGTGGTTTGGGCGGGGTTCGTGGCAATCAGCCCCAGCATTTT.

This clone has a single count. CDR3: CASSQGTGSTYEQYF. As DNA, the CDR3 is TGCGCCAGCAGCCAAGGGACAGGTTCCACCTACGAGCAGTACTTC. This chain joins TRBV4-3 and TRBJ2-7; the match to TRBD1 covers 7 bases. J gave up 2 bases and V 1 base, and 5 bases lay outside the gene matches. Germline loops: CDR1 LGHNA, CDR2 YSLEER. The length of the CDR3 is 15 residues.

V is TRBV2 and J is TRBJ2-6; perhaps TRBD1 as D (6 bases). This CDR3 contains 16 residues. Germline V gene lookup returns CDR1 SNHLY and CDR2 FYNNEI. V was cut by 5 bases and J by 2 bases, with 13 bases left in between. The chain's CDR3 is CASSQDSTPGANVLTF. CDR3 DNA: TGTGCCAGCAGTCAGGACAGTACTCCTGGGGCCAACGTCCTGACTTTC.